The 3 T cell receptor beta chains presented below share a single source sample, sequenced in a study of blood T cells in healthy people across ages (dated by TCRdb to between 2014 and 2016). Libraries were constructed by 5' RACE. Sequenced on an Illumina HiSeq 2500. The second PCR ran for about 7 to 11 cycles and used a J-beta primer mix along with a sample-barcoded 5' primer. The public reads were run again by TCRdb, first through fastp at Q25 and then through MiXCR, and only productive beta chains were kept. Rows matching on CDR3 protein sequence are summarized as one entry with the most common DNA and genes. In all, the sample holds some 1 million distinct CDR3 sequences, and more than 40% of those were seen once. The top ten clonotypes cover approximately 20% of the sample. The source material was blood. The receptors derive from a woman aged 55 to 70 in good health.

There are a few counts of this clonotype. The chain combines TRBV13 with TRBJ1-1; 12 nucleotides agree with TRBD1. This CDR3 spans 16 amino acids. CDR1 is PRHDT, CDR2 FYEKMQ, per germline (reference sequence). The ends lost 3 bases at V and 2 bases at J; junction bases unmatched: 4. CDR3 loop: CASSFGTGGVNTEAFF. The CDR3 nucleotides read TGTGCCAGCAGCTTCGGGACAGGGGGCGTAAACACTGAAGCTTTCTTT.

A few counts support this clonotype. The rearrangement links TRBV24-1 to TRBJ2-1; D ambiguous. This CDR3 has 13 amino acids. CDR1 is KGHDR and CDR2 is SFDVKD in the germline V gene. V was cut by 2 bases and J by 9 bases, with 10 bases left in between. The DNA for the CDR3 is TGTGCCACCAGTGATTATGGTGGGCTTGAGCAGTTCTTC. It is translated as CATSDYGGLEQFF.

The gene calls are TRBV29-1 and TRBJ2-1, with 8 bases lining up with TRBD1. Germline values: CDR1 SQVTM, CDR2 ANQGSEA. J was trimmed by 4 bases and V by 5 bases; bases with no gene match: 7. This CDR3 has 14 amino acids. Written as DNA, the CDR3 is TGCAGCGTTAGGCCCGGGACAGGTTACAATGAGCAGTTCTTC. This translates into CSVRPGTGYNEQFF.